The source of this T cell receptor beta chain is a study of shared clonotypes between healthy human individuals. General observations from the study: Of the naive CD4 clonotypes, around 4.9% were shared across several donors. How much donors shared clonotypes was expected to be affected by sequencing depth. Memory subsets generally showed smaller estimated richness than naive subsets did.

Donors were healthy HIV-negative adults without recently reported acute infections or vaccinations. Points on this clone: Its antigen remains unidentified.

Data came from immunoSEQ multiplex PCR; TCRdb stores just in-frame clones and leaves some out. The sample shows under 600,000 clones, 95% to 97% of them seen only once. Trimming at V came to 0 bases and at J to 4 bases, leaving 2 bases not matched to a gene. CDR1 is MNHNS and CDR2 is SASEGT in the germline V gene. This CDR3 comprises 15 residues. The sequence was collected from a woman aged 25 to 45 in good health. Sequenced sample: naive CD4+ T cells sorted from blood. The subset was: CD45RA+ positively selected. The chain combines TRBV6-1 with TRBJ1-5; TRBD1 matches at 8 bases. The CDR3 coding sequence is TGTGCCAGCAGTGAAGCCGGGACAGGTAATCAGCCCCAGCATTTT. Protein sequence: CASSEAGTGNQPQHF.